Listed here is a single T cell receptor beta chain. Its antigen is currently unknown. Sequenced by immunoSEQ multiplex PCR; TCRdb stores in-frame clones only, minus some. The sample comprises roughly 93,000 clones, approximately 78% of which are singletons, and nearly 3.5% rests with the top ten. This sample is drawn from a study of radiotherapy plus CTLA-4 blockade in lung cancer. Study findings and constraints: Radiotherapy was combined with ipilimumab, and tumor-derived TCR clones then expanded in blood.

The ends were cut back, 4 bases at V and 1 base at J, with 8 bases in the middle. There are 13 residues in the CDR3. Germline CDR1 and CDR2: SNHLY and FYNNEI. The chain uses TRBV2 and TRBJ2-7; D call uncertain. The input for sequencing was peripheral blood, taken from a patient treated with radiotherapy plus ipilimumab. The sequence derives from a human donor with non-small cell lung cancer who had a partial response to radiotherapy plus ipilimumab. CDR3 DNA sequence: TGTGCCAGCAGTGGGGCCGAATCCTACGAGCAGTACTTC. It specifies CASSGAESYEQYF.